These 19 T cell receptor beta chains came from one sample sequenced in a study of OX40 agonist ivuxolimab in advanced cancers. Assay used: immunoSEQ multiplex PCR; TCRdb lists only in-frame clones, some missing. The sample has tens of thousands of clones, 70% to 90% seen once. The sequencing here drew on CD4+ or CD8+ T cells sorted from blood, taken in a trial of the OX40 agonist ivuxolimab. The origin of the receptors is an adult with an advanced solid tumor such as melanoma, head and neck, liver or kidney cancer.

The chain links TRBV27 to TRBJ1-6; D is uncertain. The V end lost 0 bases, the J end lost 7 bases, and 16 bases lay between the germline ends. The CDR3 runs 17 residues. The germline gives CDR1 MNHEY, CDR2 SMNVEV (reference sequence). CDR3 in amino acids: CASSLSQTRDRNSPLHF. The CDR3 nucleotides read TGTGCCAGCAGTTTATCCCAGACTAGGGATAGGAATTCACCCCTCCACTTT.

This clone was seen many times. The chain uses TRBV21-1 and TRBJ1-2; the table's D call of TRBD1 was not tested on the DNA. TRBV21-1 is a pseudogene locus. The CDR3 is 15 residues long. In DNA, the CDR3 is TGTGCCAGCAGCAAATATGACAGTTCTAACTATGGCTACACCTTC. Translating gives CASSKYDSSNYGYTF.

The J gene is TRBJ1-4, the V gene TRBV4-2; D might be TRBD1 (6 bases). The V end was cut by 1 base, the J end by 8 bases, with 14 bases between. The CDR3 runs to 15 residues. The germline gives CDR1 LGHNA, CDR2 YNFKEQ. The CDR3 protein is CASSQGTALVEKLFF. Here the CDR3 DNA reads TGTGCCAGCAGCCAAGGGACAGCATTGGTAGAAAAACTGTTTTTT.

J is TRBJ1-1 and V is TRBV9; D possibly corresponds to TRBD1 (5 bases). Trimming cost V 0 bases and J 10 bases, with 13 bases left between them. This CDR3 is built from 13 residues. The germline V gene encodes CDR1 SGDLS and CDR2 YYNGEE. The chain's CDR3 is CASSVGGEAGAFF. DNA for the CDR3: TGTGCCAGCAGCGTAGGGGGCGAGGCGGGAGCTTTCTTT.

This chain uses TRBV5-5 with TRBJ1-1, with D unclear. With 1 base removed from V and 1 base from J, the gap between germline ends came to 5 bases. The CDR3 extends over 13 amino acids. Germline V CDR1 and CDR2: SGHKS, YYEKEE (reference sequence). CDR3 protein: CASSLSRNTEAFF. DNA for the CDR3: TGTGCCAGCAGCTTGTCTAGGAACACTGAAGCTTTCTTT.

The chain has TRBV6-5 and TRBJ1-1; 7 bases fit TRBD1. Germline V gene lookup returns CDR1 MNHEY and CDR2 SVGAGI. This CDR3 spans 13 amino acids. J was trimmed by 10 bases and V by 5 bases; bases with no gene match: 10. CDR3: CASSRQGLEGAFF. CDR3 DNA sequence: TGTGCCAGCAGTCGACAGGGTCTGGAAGGAGCTTTCTTT.

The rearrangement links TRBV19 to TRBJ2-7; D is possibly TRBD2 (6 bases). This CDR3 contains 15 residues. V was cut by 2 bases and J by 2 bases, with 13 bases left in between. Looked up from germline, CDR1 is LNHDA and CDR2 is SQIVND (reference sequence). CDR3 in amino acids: CASSISPAGTYEQYF. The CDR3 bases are TGTGCCAGTAGTATAAGTCCAGCGGGTACCTACGAGCAGTACTTC.

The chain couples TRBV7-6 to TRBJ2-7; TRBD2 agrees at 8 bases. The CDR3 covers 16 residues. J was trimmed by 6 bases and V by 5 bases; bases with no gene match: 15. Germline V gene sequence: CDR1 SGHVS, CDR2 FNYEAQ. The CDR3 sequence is CASSQLSGAGPREQYF. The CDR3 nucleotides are TGTGCCAGCAGCCAACTTAGCGGGGCTGGTCCCCGCGAGCAGTACTTC. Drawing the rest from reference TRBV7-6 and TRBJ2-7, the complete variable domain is GAGVSQSPRYKVTKRGQDVALRCDPISGHVSLYWYRQALGQGPEFLTYFNYEAQQDKSGLPNDRFSAERPEGSISTLTIQRTEQRDSAMYRCASSQLSGAGPREQYFGPGTRLTVT.

Here the CDR3 reads CASSGTGVNSPLHF. For the CDR3, the DNA is TGTGCCAGCAGCGGGACGGGGGTTAATTCACCCCTCCACTTT. J is TRBJ1-6 and V is TRBV7-2, with D tentatively TRBD1 (5 bases). With 5 bases removed from V and 6 bases from J, the gap between germline ends came to 11 bases. The CDR3 length is 14 residues. Looked up from germline, CDR1 is SGHTA and CDR2 is FQGNSA.

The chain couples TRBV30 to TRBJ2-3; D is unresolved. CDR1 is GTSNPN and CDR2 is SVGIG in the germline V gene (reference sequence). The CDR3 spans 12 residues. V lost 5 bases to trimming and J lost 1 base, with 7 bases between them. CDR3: CAWGQGTDTQYF. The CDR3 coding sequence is TGTGCCTGGGGCCAGGGCACAGATACGCAGTATTTT.

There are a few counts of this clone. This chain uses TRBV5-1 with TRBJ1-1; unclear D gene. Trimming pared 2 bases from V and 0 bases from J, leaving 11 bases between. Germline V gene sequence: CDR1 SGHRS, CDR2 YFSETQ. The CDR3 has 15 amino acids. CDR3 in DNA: TGCGCCAGCAGCTTAAGTTCCGGGGTGAACACTGAAGCTTTCTTT. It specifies CASSLSSGVNTEAFF.

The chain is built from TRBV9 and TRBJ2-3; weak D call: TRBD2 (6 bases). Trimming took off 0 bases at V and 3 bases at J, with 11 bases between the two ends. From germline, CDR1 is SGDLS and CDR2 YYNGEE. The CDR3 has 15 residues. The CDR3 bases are TGTGCCAGCAGCGTAGATCCGGGAGCAACAGATACGCAGTATTTT. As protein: CASSVDPGATDTQYF.

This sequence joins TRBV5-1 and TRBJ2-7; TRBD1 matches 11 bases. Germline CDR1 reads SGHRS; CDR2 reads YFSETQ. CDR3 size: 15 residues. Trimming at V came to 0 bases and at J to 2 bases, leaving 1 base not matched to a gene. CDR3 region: CASSLGGQGAYEQYF. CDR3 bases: TGCGCCAGCAGCTTGGGGGGACAGGGGGCCTACGAGCAGTACTTC.

The CDR3 loop is CASRRVPSSYEQYF. In DNA form, the CDR3 reads TGCGCCAGCAGAAGAGTGCCCTCCTCCTACGAGCAGTACTTC. The chain couples TRBV5-1 to TRBJ2-7, with D unclear. Looked up from germline, CDR1 is SGHRS and CDR2 is YFSETQ. V lost 5 bases and J 0 bases, leaving 12 bases between the germline ends. The CDR3 covers 14 residues.

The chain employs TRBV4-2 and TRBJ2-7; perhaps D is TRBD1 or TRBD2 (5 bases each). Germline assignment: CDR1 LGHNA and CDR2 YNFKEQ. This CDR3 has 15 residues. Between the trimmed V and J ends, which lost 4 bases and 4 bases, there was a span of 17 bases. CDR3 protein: CASSRERSGLYEQYF. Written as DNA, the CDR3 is TGTGCCAGCAGCCGAGAAAGGTCGGGGCTTTACGAGCAGTACTTC.

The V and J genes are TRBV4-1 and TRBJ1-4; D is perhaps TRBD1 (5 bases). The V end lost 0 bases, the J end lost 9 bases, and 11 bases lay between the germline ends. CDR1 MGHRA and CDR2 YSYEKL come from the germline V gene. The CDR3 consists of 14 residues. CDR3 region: CASSQDGAGKKLFF. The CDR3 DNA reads TGCGCCAGCAGCCAAGATGGGGCAGGGAAAAAACTGTTTTTT.

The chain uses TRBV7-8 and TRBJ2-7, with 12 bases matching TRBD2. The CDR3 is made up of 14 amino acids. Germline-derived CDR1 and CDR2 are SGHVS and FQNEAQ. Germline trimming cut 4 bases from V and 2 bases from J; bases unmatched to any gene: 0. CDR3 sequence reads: CASSSSGGAYEQYF. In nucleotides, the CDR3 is TGTGCCAGCAGCTCTAGCGGGGGGGCCTACGAGCAGTACTTC.

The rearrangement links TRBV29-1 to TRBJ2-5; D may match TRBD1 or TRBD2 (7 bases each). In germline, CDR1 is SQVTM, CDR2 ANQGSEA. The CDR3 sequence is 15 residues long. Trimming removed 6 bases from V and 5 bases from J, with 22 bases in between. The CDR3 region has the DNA TGCAGCGTCGCAGGGGGGGGACCTAAGATTGAGACCCAGTACTTC. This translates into CSVAGGGPKIETQYF.

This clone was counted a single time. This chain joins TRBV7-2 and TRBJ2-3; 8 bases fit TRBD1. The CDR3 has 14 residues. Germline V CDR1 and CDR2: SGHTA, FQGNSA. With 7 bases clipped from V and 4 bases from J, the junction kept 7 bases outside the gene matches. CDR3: CASTRQGSADTQYF. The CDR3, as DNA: TGTGCCAGCACCAGACAGGGGAGCGCAGATACGCAGTATTTT.